A selection of T cell receptor beta chains follows, all from one sample in a study of blood T cell repertoires in COVID-19. Only in-frame clones appear in the TCRdb table, and some are missing; sequencing was by immunoSEQ multiplex PCR. The sample includes about 61,000 clones, roughly 90% seen only once; the top ten take about 22%. Input material: peripheral blood. The receptors stem from a woman aged 45 to 65 with active or convalescent COVID-19. Both conserved end residues are part of each CDR3. A D gene is named only where the DNA matches it firmly. Expanded clones are given a class, and other clones once, few, many or no size at all.

NA	TRBD1	TRBV20-1	16	TRBJ1-1	CSASGDRGFQNTEAFF	TGCAGTGCTAGTGGGGACAGGGGGTTTCAGAACACTGAAGCTTTCTTT
NA	TRBD2	TRBV27	15	TRBJ2-3	CASSLVRETPDTQYF	TGTGCCAGCAGTTTGGTGCGGGAGACCCCAGATACGCAGTATTTT
NA	NA	TRBV14	15	TRBJ2-5	CASSQPGQYFETQYF	TGTGCCAGCAGCCAACCGGGACAATACTTCGAGACCCAGTACTTC
NA	NA	TRBV6-5	10	TRBJ2-1	CASSYPLQFF	TGTGCCAGCAGTTACCCTTTGCAGTTCTTC
NA	NA	TRBV6-5	15	TRBJ1-3	CASSRAAGEGNTIYF	TGTGCCAGCAGTCGCGCGGCAGGGGAGGGAAACACCATATATTTT
NA	NA	TRBV9	15	TRBJ2-5	CASSVTGLLEETQYF	TGTGCCAGCAGCGTAACGGGACTTTTGGAAGAGACCCAGTACTTC
NA	TRBD1	TRBV18	14	TRBJ2-1	CASSPGQGRNEQFF	TGTGCCAGCTCACCGGGACAGGGAAGGAATGAGCAGTTCTTC
NA	NA	TRBV9	14	TRBJ1-1	CASSVGQRNTEAFF	TGTGCCAGCAGCGTAGGACAGAGGAACACTGAAGCTTTCTTT
NA	TRBD1	TRBV30	15	TRBJ1-1	CAWSALQGAATEAFF	TGTGCCTGGAGTGCCCTACAGGGGGCGGCTACTGAAGCTTTCTTT
NA	TRBD1	TRBV24-1	13	TRBJ1-5	CATSATGDQPQHF	TGTGCCACCAGTGCTACAGGGGATCAGCCCCAGCATTTT
NA	TRBD1	TRBV4-1	17	TRBJ2-5	CASSQGHGSGGEGTQYF	TGCGCCAGCAGCCAAGGCCACGGGTCAGGGGGCGAGGGGACCCAGTACTTC
NA	NA	TRBV1	16	TRBJ2-1	CTSSPTSGSSYNEQFF	TGCACCAGCAGCCCGACTAGCGGGAGCTCCTACAATGAGCAGTTCTTC
NA	TRBD2	TRBV19	16	TRBJ2-3	CASSASGRAGTDTQYF	TGTGCCAGTAGTGCTAGCGGGAGGGCGGGCACAGATACGCAGTATTTT
NA	TRBD2	TRBV30	14	TRBJ2-1	CAWSVSGRLNEQFF	TGTGCCTGGAGTGTAAGCGGGAGGTTGAATGAGCAGTTCTTC
NA	NA	TRBV19	14	TRBJ2-1	CASSPGTAYNEQFF	TGTGCCAGTAGTCCAGGGACTGCCTACAATGAGCAGTTCTTC
NA	NA	TRBV14	15	TRBJ1-5	CASSPGGGSNQPQHF	TGTGCCAGCAGCCCGGGTGGAGGGAGCAATCAGCCCCAGCATTTT
NA	NA	TRBV15	15	TRBJ1-2	CATSRDRGTSYGYTF	TGTGCCACCAGCAGAGATCGGGGGACTAGCTATGGCTACACCTTC
NA	TRBD2	TRBV6-5	13	TRBJ2-1	CATRGTRDGEQFF	TGTGCCACCAGAGGGACTAGGGACGGTGAGCAGTTCTTC
NA	NA	TRBV27	15	TRBJ2-5	CASSLSWGVQETQYF	TGTGCCAGCAGTTTATCGTGGGGGGTACAAGAGACCCAGTACTTC
NA	NA	TRBV4-1	16	TRBJ1-1	CASSQDQYGSNTEAFF	TGCGCCAGCAGCCAAGATCAATACGGGTCAAACACTGAAGCTTTCTTT
NA	TRBD1	TRBV9	18	TRBJ2-3	CASSVGQGALSSTDTQYF	TGTGCCAGCAGCGTCGGGCAGGGGGCGTTGAGTAGCACAGATACGCAGTATTTT
NA	NA	TRBV10-1	15	TRBJ2-2	CASSVASENTGELFF	TGCGCCAGCAGTGTAGCTAGCGAGAACACCGGGGAGCTGTTTTTT
once	NA	TRBV19	14	TRBJ1-2	CASSLGQTNYGYTF	TGTGCCAGTAGTTTAGGACAGACTAACTATGGCTACACCTTC